What follows are 2 T cell receptor beta chains derived from one specimen sequenced in a study of blood T cell repertoires in COVID-19. Clones were sequenced by immunoSEQ multiplex PCR, and TCRdb holds only the in-frame ones, with some missing. The sample lists fewer than 110,000 clones; roughly nine tenths were seen once. The sample taken for sequencing was peripheral blood. These receptors originate from a woman aged 80 or over in a cohort sampled during active COVID-19.

The V call is TRBV19, the J call TRBJ2-3; 8 nucleotides line up with TRBD2. CDR1 and CDR2 from the germline V gene are LNHDA and SQIVND (reference sequence). Losses at the gene ends were 9 bases for V and 5 bases for J; bases not matched to a gene: 4. The CDR3 is 12 residues long. CDR3 sequence reads: CASREGVDTQYF. The CDR3 region has the DNA TGTGCCAGCCGGGAGGGAGTAGATACGCAGTATTTT. Full variable domain (outside the CDR3, taken from reference TRBV19 and TRBJ2-3): DGGITQSPKYLFRKEGQNVTLSCEQNLNHDAMYWYRQDPGQGLRLIYYSQIVNDFQKGDIAEGYSVSREKKESFPLTVTSAQKNPTAFYLCASREGVDTQYFGPGTRLTVL.

The chain uses TRBV5-4 and TRBJ2-7; 7 bases are shared with TRBD1. Germline CDR1 reads SGHNT; CDR2 reads YYREEE (reference sequence). The CDR3 runs to 13 residues. The J segment lost 7 bases and the V segment lost 4 bases, leaving 8 bases of the junction unmatched. The CDR3: CASSVDRVGEQYF. CDR3 DNA sequence: TGTGCCAGCAGCGTCGACAGGGTAGGGGAGCAGTACTTC.